One sample yielded the 10 T cell receptor beta chains listed below, sequenced in a study of T cell responses to AZD1222 COVID-19 vaccine. Assay: immunoSEQ multiplex PCR; the TCRdb copy retains only in-frame clones and omits some. The table has 150,000 to 200,000 clones, approximately 93% seen once. The input for sequencing was peripheral blood, taken on day 0 of AZD1222 vaccination. The receptors come from an adult in good health.

The chain joins TRBV6-5 to TRBJ1-5; 7 bases match TRBD1. The germline V gene has CDR1 MNHEY and CDR2 SVGAGI. The trim removed 5 bases at V and 1 base at J, leaving 5 bases unmatched. CDR3 length: 15 amino acids. CDR3 amino acids: CASSQTGRSNQPQHF. As DNA, the CDR3 is TGTGCCAGCAGTCAGACAGGGAGAAGCAATCAGCCCCAGCATTTT.

This clone is a singleton in its sample. This chain joins TRBV4-1 and TRBJ2-7; D is perhaps TRBD1 (5 bases). Per germline, CDR1 MGHRA and CDR2 YSYEKL. Between the trimmed V and J ends, which lost 0 bases and 2 bases, there was a span of 11 bases. The CDR3 consists of 15 residues. For the CDR3, the DNA is TGCGCCAGCAGCCAAGAAGGGGTGGGTACCTACGAGCAGTACTTC. The encoded protein is CASSQEGVGTYEQYF.

The chain has TRBV19 and TRBJ1-1, with D unresolved. The CDR3 extends over 14 amino acids. V was pared by 1 base and J by 2 bases, with 8 bases between. Germline V gene sequence: CDR1 LNHDA, CDR2 SQIVND (reference sequence). The CDR3 protein is CASSIGPDNTEAFF. CDR3 coding DNA: TGTGCCAGTAGTATAGGCCCGGATAACACTGAAGCTTTCTTT.

V and J are TRBV7-9 and TRBJ1-6; a weak D match, TRBD1 (5 bases). Germline V gene sequence: CDR1 SEHNR, CDR2 FQNEAQ (reference sequence). CDR3 length: 15 residues. Trimming pared 6 bases from V and 6 bases from J, leaving 15 bases between. The DNA for the CDR3 is TGTGCCAGCAGTCCTAGCAGGGATATTAATTCACCCCTCCACTTT. Its protein product is CASSPSRDINSPLHF.

The chain carries TRBV27 and TRBJ1-2; 7 nucleotides align to TRBD1. V shed 5 bases, J shed 5 bases, and the junction held 14 bases outside the gene matches. The CDR3 spans 16 residues. Germline CDR1 MNHEY, CDR2 SMNVEV (reference sequence). CDR3 protein: CASSPGGQGGPYGYTF. CDR3 nucleotide sequence: TGTGCCAGCAGTCCCGGCGGGCAGGGGGGACCATATGGCTACACCTTC.

This chain connects TRBV5-1 to TRBJ1-5; 8 nucleotides agree with TRBD1. CDR1 SGHRS and CDR2 YFSETQ come from the germline V gene. Unmatched junction bases numbered 4, after V lost 3 bases and J lost 2 bases. The CDR3 runs to 15 residues. The DNA of the CDR3 is TGCGCCAGCAGCTCGACAGGGGAAGGCAATCAGCCCCAGCATTTT. It is translated as CASSSTGEGNQPQHF.

The chain has TRBV3-1 (or the pseudogene TRBV3-2) and TRBJ2-7; TRBD1 might be the D (6 bases). The CDR3 covers 14 residues. Germline assignment: CDR1 LGHDT and CDR2 YNNKEL (reference sequence). Between the trimmed V and J ends, which lost 3 bases and 5 bases, there was a span of 14 bases. The CDR3 DNA reads TGTGCCAGCAGCCATTTGGCCGGGACAAACGAGCAGTACTTC. Encoded protein: CASSHLAGTNEQYF.

The chain uses TRBV30 and TRBJ2-3; 9 bases map to TRBD2. Trimming cost V 4 bases and J 2 bases; bases outside gene matches: 16. The CDR3 covers 18 residues. Germline CDR1 reads GTSNPN; CDR2 reads SVGIG (reference sequence). In DNA form, the CDR3 reads TGTGCCTGGACCCGGTTCCTTCATAGCGGGAGAGACACAGATACGCAGTATTTT. Encoded protein: CAWTRFLHSGRDTDTQYF.

V is TRBV5-4 and J is TRBJ2-1; 11 bases fit TRBD2. The germline V gene has CDR1 SGHNT and CDR2 YYREEE (reference sequence). This CDR3 comprises 17 residues. V lost 3 bases to trimming and J lost 2 bases; unmatched junction nucleotides: 7. The CDR3 bases are TGTGCCAGCAGCTCGTTTCGTAGCGGGGGGGCCTACAATGAGCAGTTCTTC. Protein: CASSSFRSGGAYNEQFF.

The CDR3 DNA reads TGTGCCAGCAGCATAAAATCAGGGGTTGGCTACACCTTC. This translates into CASSIKSGVGYTF. The chain recombines TRBV4-2 with TRBJ1-2; tentative D call: TRBD1 (6 bases). CDR1 is LGHNA and CDR2 is YNFKEQ in the germline V gene. The CDR3 is made up of 13 amino acids. V was clipped by 5 bases and J by 7 bases, with 14 bases between them.